The 10 T cell receptor beta chains reported below all come from one sample, sequenced in a study of blood T cells in healthy people across ages. Combining a sample-barcoded 5' primer with a J-beta primer mix, a second PCR ran for 7 to 11 cycles. TCRdb re-derived calls from the 5' RACE reads in MiXCR, one entry per CDR3 protein. This table holds 600,000 or so distinct CDR3 sequences, under 30% found once. Sample: blood. Receptors originate from a woman of 80 years or more in good health.

In the case of this clonotype: The junction does not match germline at one end; this may be a read error. The V call is TRBV12-3 or TRBV12-4, the J call TRBJ1-4; 9 nucleotides agree with TRBD1. CDR3 length: 17 residues. The DNA of the CDR3 is TGTGCCAGCAGTTTCAAAACTACAGGGGGCATAAGTGAAGAACTGTTTTTT. This encodes CASSFKTTGGISEELFF.

This clonotype was counted between two and nine times. J is TRBJ1-2 and V is TRBV20-1, with D perhaps TRBD1 (6 bases). The V gene lost 5 bases and the J gene lost 2 bases, with 15 bases spanning the gap. Germline V CDR1 and CDR2: DFQATT, SNEGSKA (reference sequence). CDR3 length: 14 amino acids. CDR3 amino acids: CSAPEGHQNYGYTF. CDR3 coding DNA: TGCAGTGCTCCAGAGGGACACCAGAACTATGGCTACACCTTC.

The chain uses TRBV29-1 and TRBJ2-6; no clear D. Trimming removed 1 base from V and 7 bases from J, with 11 bases in between. The CDR3 has 14 amino acids. From germline, CDR1 is SQVTM and CDR2 ANQGSEA. CDR3 loop: CSVEVPLGANVLTF. CDR3 DNA sequence: TGCAGCGTTGAAGTCCCCCTAGGAGCCAACGTCCTGACTTTC.

This clonotype was seen a handful of times. This may be a read error: a much more frequent sequence differs by one nucleotide. The chain uses TRBV29-1 and TRBJ2-5; TRBD1 matches 9 bases. The J call is in doubt because the DNA end fits TRBJ2-7 better. Germline assignment: CDR1 SQVTM and CDR2 ANQGSEA. The CDR3 runs 14 residues. This CDR3 reads CSYRTGDSSHEQYF. In nucleotides, the CDR3 is TGCAGCTACCGGACAGGGGATTCCTCCCACGAGCAGTACTTC.

This clonotype has just a few counts. This sequence joins TRBV5-1 and TRBJ1-2, with D unclear. V gave up 5 bases and J gave up 4 bases, with 21 bases separating them. The CDR3 loop spans 16 amino acids. Germline V lookup: CDR1 SGHRS, CDR2 YFSETQ. DNA of the CDR3: TGCGCCAGCAGTCCAGGTCTACGACCTACTATCTATGGCTACACCTTC. It codes for CASSPGLRPTIYGYTF.

The chain recombines TRBV20-1 with TRBJ2-1, with TRBD2 matching 10 bases. Germline loops: CDR1 DFQATT, CDR2 SNEGSKA (reference sequence). The CDR3 is made up of 15 amino acids. After removal of 1 base from V and 6 bases from J, the junction contained 6 bases not matched to a gene. The CDR3 sequence is CSARVIAGGLNEQFF. The CDR3 nucleotides read TGCAGTGCTAGAGTAATAGCGGGGGGACTCAATGAGCAGTTCTTC.

The chain employs TRBV3-1 and TRBJ1-1, with D maybe TRBD1 (5 bases). Germline values: CDR1 LGHDT, CDR2 YNNKEL (reference sequence). The CDR3 has 15 amino acids. V was clipped by 4 bases and J by 4 bases, with 16 bases between them. DNA of the CDR3: TGTGCCAGCAGCCCAGGCCCTTCAGGGAGCACTGAAGCTTTCTTT. It specifies CASSPGPSGSTEAFF.

This clonotype was recorded many times. The rearrangement joins TRBV7-2 to TRBJ1-2; D is undetermined. The CDR3 loop spans 15 amino acids. CDR1 and CDR2 from the germline V gene are SGHTA and FQGNSA. V was cut by 4 bases and J by 7 bases, with 19 bases left in between. The CDR3 DNA reads TGTGCCAGCAGCTCCCTTAGAGGTTGGGAAGGTGGCTACACCTTC. Amino acids: CASSSLRGWEGGYTF.

This clonotype was found many times. V usage is TRBV5-5 and J usage is TRBJ1-6; 7 bases fit TRBD1. Germline-derived CDR1 and CDR2 are SGHKS and YYEKEE (reference sequence). The length of the CDR3 is 15 residues. V shed 2 bases and J 9 bases; nucleotides not matched to a gene: 8. This CDR3 is CASSFQTGSSSPLHF. As DNA, the CDR3 is TGTGCCAGCAGCTTCCAGACAGGGTCTAGTTCACCCCTCCACTTT.

Details on this clonotype: This may arise from a read error, as a much more abundant clone is one base away. The chain links TRBV12-3 or TRBV12-4 to TRBJ2-5; TRBD2 matches at 9 bases. J gave up 11 bases and V 1 base, and 17 bases lay outside the gene matches. The CDR3 is made up of 17 amino acids. This CDR3 reads CASSLGRAGGRGNEQYF. As DNA, the CDR3 is TGTGCCAGCAGTTTAGGAAGAGCGGGGGGAAGGGGCAATGAGCAGTACTTC.